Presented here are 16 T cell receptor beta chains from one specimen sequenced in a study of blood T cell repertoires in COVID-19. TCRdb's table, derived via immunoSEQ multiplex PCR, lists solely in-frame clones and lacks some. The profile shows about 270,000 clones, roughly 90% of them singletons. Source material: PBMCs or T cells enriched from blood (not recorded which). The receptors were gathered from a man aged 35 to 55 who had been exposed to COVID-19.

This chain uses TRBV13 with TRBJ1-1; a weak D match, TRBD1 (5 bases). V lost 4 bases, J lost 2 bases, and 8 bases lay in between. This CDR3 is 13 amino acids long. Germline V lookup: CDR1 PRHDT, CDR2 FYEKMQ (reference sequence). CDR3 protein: CASSSGLNTEAFF. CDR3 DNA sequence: TGTGCCAGCAGCTCGGGACTCAACACTGAAGCTTTCTTT.

The CDR3 region is CASGPGGAVDTEAFF. CDR3 DNA sequence: TGTGCTAGTGGTCCTGGGGGGGCGGTGGACACTGAAGCTTTCTTT. V usage is TRBV12-5 and J usage is TRBJ1-1, with a weak D call TRBD1 (6 bases). CDR1 is LGHNT and CDR2 is FRNRAP in the germline V gene. The CDR3 is 15 residues long. V was clipped by 5 bases and J by 3 bases, with 16 bases between them.

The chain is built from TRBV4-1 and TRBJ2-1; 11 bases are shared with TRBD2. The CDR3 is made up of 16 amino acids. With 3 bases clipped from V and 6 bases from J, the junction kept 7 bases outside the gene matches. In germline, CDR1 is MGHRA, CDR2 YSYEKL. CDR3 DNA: TGCGCCAGCAGCCAGAGTAGACTAGCGGGATTCAATGAGCAGTTCTTC. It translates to CASSQSRLAGFNEQFF.

The CDR3 here is CASSQAEGDIQYF. CDR3 nucleotide sequence: TGCGCCAGCAGCCAAGCCGAGGGGGACATTCAGTACTTC. The chain is built from TRBV4-3 and TRBJ2-4; a possible D gene is TRBD1 (6 bases). Trimming shortened V by 1 base and J by 8 bases, and 9 bases separated the two germline ends. The length of the CDR3 is 13 residues. CDR1 and CDR2 (germline): LGHNA, YSLEER.

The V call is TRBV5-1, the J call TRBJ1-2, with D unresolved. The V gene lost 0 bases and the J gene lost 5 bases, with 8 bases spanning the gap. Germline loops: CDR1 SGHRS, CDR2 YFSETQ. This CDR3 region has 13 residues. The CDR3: CASSLDGEYGYTF. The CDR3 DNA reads TGCGCCAGCAGCTTGGACGGGGAATATGGCTACACCTTC.

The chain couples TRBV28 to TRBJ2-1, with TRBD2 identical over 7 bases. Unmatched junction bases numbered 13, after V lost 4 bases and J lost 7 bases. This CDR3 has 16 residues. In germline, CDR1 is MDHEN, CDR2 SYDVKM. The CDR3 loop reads CASSSPGGSENNEQFF. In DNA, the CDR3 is TGTGCCAGCAGTTCCCCCGGCGGGAGTGAGAATAATGAGCAGTTCTTC.

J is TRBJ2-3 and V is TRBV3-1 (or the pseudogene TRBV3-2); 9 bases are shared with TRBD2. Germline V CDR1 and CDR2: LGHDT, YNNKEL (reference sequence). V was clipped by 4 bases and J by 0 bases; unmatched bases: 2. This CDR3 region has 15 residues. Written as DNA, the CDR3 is TGTGCCAGCAGCCCGCTAGCGGGAAGCACAGATACGCAGTATTTT. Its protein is CASSPLAGSTDTQYF.

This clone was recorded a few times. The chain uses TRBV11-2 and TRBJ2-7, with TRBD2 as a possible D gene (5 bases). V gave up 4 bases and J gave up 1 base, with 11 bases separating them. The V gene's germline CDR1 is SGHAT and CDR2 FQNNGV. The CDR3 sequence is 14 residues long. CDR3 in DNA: TGTGCCAGCAGCTCTTACGAGGGTTCCTACGAGCAGTACTTC. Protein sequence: CASSSYEGSYEQYF.

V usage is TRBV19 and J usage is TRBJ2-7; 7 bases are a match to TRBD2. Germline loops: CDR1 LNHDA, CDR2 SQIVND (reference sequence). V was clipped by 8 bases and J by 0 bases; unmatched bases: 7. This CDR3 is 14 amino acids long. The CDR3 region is CASSSSGSSYEQYF. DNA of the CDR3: TGTGCCAGTTCATCTAGCGGAAGCTCCTACGAGCAGTACTTC.

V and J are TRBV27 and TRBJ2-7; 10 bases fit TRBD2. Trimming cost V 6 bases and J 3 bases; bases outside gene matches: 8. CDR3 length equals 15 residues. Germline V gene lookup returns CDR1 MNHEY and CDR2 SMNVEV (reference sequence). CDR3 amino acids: CASRDSSGSGYEQYF. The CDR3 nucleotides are TGTGCCAGCAGAGACTCTAGCGGGAGTGGCTACGAGCAGTACTTC.

CDR3 amino acids: CASSPGQVDNEQFF. The CDR3 bases are TGTGCCAGCTCACCCGGACAGGTGGACAATGAGCAGTTCTTC. V and J are TRBV18 and TRBJ2-1, with 7 bases aligning to TRBD1. V shed 3 bases and J 5 bases; nucleotides not matched to a gene: 4. Germline CDR1 is KGHSH and CDR2 is LQKENI. This CDR3 has 14 residues.

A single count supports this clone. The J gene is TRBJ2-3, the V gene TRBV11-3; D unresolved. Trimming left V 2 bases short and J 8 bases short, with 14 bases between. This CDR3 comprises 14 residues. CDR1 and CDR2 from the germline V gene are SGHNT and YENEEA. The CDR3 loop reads CASSLTVTDSTQYF. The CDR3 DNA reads TGTGCCAGCAGCTTAACGGTAACAGATAGTACGCAGTATTTT.

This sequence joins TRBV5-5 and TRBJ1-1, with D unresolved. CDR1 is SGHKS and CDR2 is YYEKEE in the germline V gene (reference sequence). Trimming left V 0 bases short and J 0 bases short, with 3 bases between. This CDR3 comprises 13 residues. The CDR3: CASSLALNTEAFF. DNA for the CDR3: TGTGCCAGCAGCTTGGCTTTGAACACTGAAGCTTTCTTT.

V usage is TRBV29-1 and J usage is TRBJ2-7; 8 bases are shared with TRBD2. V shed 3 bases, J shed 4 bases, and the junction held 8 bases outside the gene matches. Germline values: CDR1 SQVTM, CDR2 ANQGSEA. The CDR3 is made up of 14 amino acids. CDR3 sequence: CSVELRTGGYEQYF. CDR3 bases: TGCAGCGTTGAGTTAAGAACGGGAGGGTACGAGCAGTACTTC.

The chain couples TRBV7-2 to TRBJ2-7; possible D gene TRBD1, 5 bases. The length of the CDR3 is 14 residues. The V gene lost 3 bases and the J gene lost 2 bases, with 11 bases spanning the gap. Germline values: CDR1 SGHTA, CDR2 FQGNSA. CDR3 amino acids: CASSFHRPAYEQYF. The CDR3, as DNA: TGTGCCAGCAGCTTTCACAGGCCTGCCTACGAGCAGTACTTC.

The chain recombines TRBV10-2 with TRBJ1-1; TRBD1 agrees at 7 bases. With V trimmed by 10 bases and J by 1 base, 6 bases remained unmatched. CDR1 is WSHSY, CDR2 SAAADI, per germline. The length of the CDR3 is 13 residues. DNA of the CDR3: TGCGCCACCGGAGGACAGGCGAACACTGAAGCTTTCTTT. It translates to CATGGQANTEAFF.